This T cell receptor (beta chain) was identified during a study of shared clonotypes between healthy human individuals. At the level of the study: Samples came from two female and a few male donors aged 18 to 49.

A deep-level run was used for the assay. Some clones are missing from TCRdb's copy, which holds only in-frame ones; the method was immunoSEQ multiplex PCR. The sample comprises roughly 1 million clones, 60% to 80% of which are singletons, and approximately 1.5% rests with the top ten. CDR1 and CDR2 (germline): SGHDN, FVKESK. Trimming at V came to 2 bases and at J to 0 bases, leaving 11 bases not matched to a gene. The CDR3 length is 19 residues. Sequencing was carried out using memory CD4+ T cells sorted from blood. Subset of the sample: CD45RA-negative fraction. This chain uses TRBV14 with TRBJ2-1, with 9 bases matching TRBD2. The source is a man aged 18 to 30 in good health. The CDR3 sequence: CASSQRSPTSGSSYNEQFF. The CDR3 bases are TGTGCCAGCAGCCAAAGATCCCCGACTAGCGGAAGCTCCTACAATGAGCAGTTCTTC.